This is a list of T cell receptor beta chains from one sample in a study of blood T cell repertoires in COVID-19. Clones were read by immunoSEQ multiplex PCR, and TCRdb kept only the in-frame ones, dropping some. The sample yields more than 250,000 clones, around 84% seen once. The sequencing input was PBMCs or T cells enriched from blood (not recorded which). Source of these receptors: a woman younger than 35 who had recovered from COVID-19. Each CDR3 is given with its conserved first and last residue. A D gene is named only where the DNA matches it firmly. Rows may omit the clone size; those that give it use once, few, many or a size class.

d_gene	v_gene	abundance	j_gene	CDR3aa	CDR3nt
TRBD2	TRBV27	NA	TRBJ2-3	CASSFYPPSGFTDTQYF	TGTGCCAGCAGTTTCTACCCCCCTAGCGGATTCACAGATACGCAGTATTTT
NA	TRBV28	NA	TRBJ1-2	CASSWGGAAGDYTF	TGTGCCAGCAGTTGGGGAGGAGCCGCGGGTGACTACACCTTC
NA	TRBV4-1	NA	TRBJ2-3	CASSPPKGLDTQYF	TGCGCCAGCAGCCCCCCCAAGGGGTTAGATACGCAGTATTTT
TRBD2	TRBV6-5	NA	TRBJ2-1	CASSYSASGYNEQFF	TGTGCCAGCAGTTACTCTGCTAGCGGTTACAATGAGCAGTTCTTC
TRBD2	TRBV3-1/TRBV3-2	once	TRBJ2-1	CASSQRGFSGGAYNEQFF	TGTGCCAGCAGCCAGAGGGGATTTAGCGGGGGGGCGTACAATGAGCAGTTCTTC
NA	TRBV6-1	NA	TRBJ1-5	CASSESRGNQPQHF	TGTGCCAGCAGTGAGTCCAGGGGCAATCAGCCCCAGCATTTT
NA	TRBV5-4	NA	TRBJ1-1	CASSLGGDYTEAFF	TGTGCCAGCAGCTTGGGAGGGGACTACACTGAAGCTTTCTTT
TRBD1	TRBV28	NA	TRBJ1-6	CASGYIPGQPNSPLHF	TGTGCCAGCGGATACATACCGGGACAGCCTAATTCACCCCTCCACTTT
TRBD1	TRBV5-1	NA	TRBJ1-2	CASRQGTGGGYGYTF	TGCGCCAGCAGACAGGGGACAGGGGGAGGTTATGGCTACACCTTC
NA	TRBV4-1	NA	TRBJ1-6	CASSQAQSYNSPLHF	TGCGCCAGCAGCCAAGCTCAGTCATATAATTCACCCCTCCACTTT
NA	TRBV25-1	NA	TRBJ2-3	CASSDIPRDTQYF	TGTGCCAGCAGTGATATACCTCGGGATACGCAGTATTTT
TRBD1	TRBV9	NA	TRBJ1-1	CASSVAPSQGAGGAFF	TGTGCCAGCAGCGTAGCCCCGTCACAGGGGGCTGGAGGAGCTTTCTTT
TRBD2	TRBV6-4	NA	TRBJ2-1	CASSPLGGDSNEQFF	TGTGCCAGCAGTCCTTTGGGAGGGGATTCCAATGAGCAGTTCTTC
TRBD1	TRBV7-3	NA	TRBJ1-1	CASGPGQGRTEAFF	TGTGCCAGCGGGCCCGGACAGGGGAGGACTGAAGCTTTCTTT
NA	TRBV27	NA	TRBJ2-2	CASTNVAMGLAGELFF	TGTGCCAGCACCAATGTGGCGATGGGGCTTGCCGGGGAGCTGTTTTTT
TRBD1	TRBV7-6	NA	TRBJ1-2	CASSFGTGINYGYTF	TGTGCCAGCAGCTTCGGGACAGGGATAAACTATGGCTACACCTTC
TRBD1	TRBV5-4	NA	TRBJ1-2	CASSETGNYGYTF	TGTGCCAGCAGTGAGACAGGGAACTATGGCTACACCTTC
NA	TRBV2	NA	TRBJ2-7	CASLNSGSEQYF	TGTGCCAGCCTTAACTCCGGGAGCGAGCAGTACTTC
TRBD1	TRBV5-1	NA	TRBJ2-3	CASSLGRGLSTDTQYF	TGCGCCAGCAGCTTGGGCAGGGGGCTGAGCACAGATACGCAGTATTTT
TRBD2	TRBV19	NA	TRBJ2-1	CASSLAGGPYNEQFF	TGTGCCAGTAGTTTAGCGGGGGGGCCCTACAATGAGCAGTTCTTC
NA	TRBV19	NA	TRBJ1-1	CASKGSRGRFTEAFF	TGTGCCAGTAAAGGTTCCCGGGGAAGGTTCACTGAAGCTTTCTTT
NA	TRBV4-1	once	TRBJ1-4	CASSHLNGGADEKLFF	TGCGCCAGCAGCCACTTAAACGGGGGGGCGGATGAAAAACTGTTTTTT
TRBD1	TRBV27	few	TRBJ1-6	CASSLVYRQGAMYNSPLHF	TGTGCCAGCAGTTTAGTATATCGACAGGGGGCTATGTATAATTCACCCCTCCACTTT
NA	TRBV7-9	NA	TRBJ2-7	CASSLITGLSSYEQYF	TGTGCCAGCAGCCTAATTACAGGGCTTAGCTCCTACGAGCAGTACTTC
NA	TRBV4-2	NA	TRBJ2-1	CASSQGEGSGFYNEQFF	TGTGCCAGCAGCCAAGGGGAAGGCAGCGGGTTCTACAATGAGCAGTTCTTC
TRBD1	TRBV4-1	NA	TRBJ1-2	CASSPGQGAEYGYTF	TGCGCCAGCAGCCCGGGACAGGGGGCAGAATATGGCTACACCTTC
NA	TRBV15	NA	TRBJ1-3	CATSREGGFSGNTIYF	TGTGCCACCAGCAGAGAAGGCGGATTCTCTGGAAACACCATATATTTT
NA	TRBV4-1	NA	TRBJ1-5	CASSQGQGNQPQHF	TGCGCCAGCAGCCAAGGGCAGGGTAATCAGCCCCAGCATTTT
TRBD1	TRBV10-3	NA	TRBJ1-1	CAISDPRRDRNTEAFF	TGTGCCATCAGTGACCCACGCCGGGACAGGAACACTGAAGCTTTCTTT